This TCR beta chain was captured by sequencing in a study of T cell responses to AZD1222 COVID-19 vaccine. General study findings and limits: Baseline serostatus was positive in only six AZD1222 recipients.

Only in-frame clones appear in the TCRdb table, and some are missing; sequencing was by immunoSEQ multiplex PCR. The table has 110,000 to 150,000 clones, approximately 94% seen once. V dropped 1 base and J dropped 4 bases, with 7 bases sitting between them. CDR1 KGHSH and CDR2 LQKENI come from the germline V gene. The CDR3 covers 14 residues. As for this clone: Its antigen is undetermined.

The clonotype originates from an adult in good health. The chain couples TRBV18 to TRBJ1-4, with D unresolved. The sequences come from peripheral blood, collected on day 0 of AZD1222 vaccination. CDR3 sequence (DNA): TGTGCCAGCTCACCACTACGGAATAATGAAAAACTGTTTTTT. It encodes CASSPLRNNEKLFF.